The clone carrying this T cell receptor (beta chain) was picked up one time. Its cognate antigen is unknown. This specimen comes from a study of post-analysis software for immune sequencing data. Study-level points and caveats: The study found significantly lower normalized Chao1 diversity in multiple sclerosis patients than in controls. About five TRBV segments appeared more often in patients than in controls, and TRBV5-6, TRBV5-1 and TRBV20-1 were among these. Samples from a shared batch, those prepared together, strongly co-clustered by F measure.

The V end lost 0 bases, the J end lost 5 bases, and 10 bases lay between the germline ends. The CDR3 has 14 amino acids. Per germline, CDR1 SGHTA and CDR2 FQGNSA. TCR beta libraries were prepared from cDNA with unique molecular identifiers. Approximately 450,000 cDNA molecules were recovered from an input of 1 to 10 million T cells. One entry per CDR3 protein, called by TCRdb with MiXCR from the PCR reads. Of approximately 730,000 distinct CDR3 sequences in the sample, roughly 50% were seen once. This chain joins TRBV7-2 and TRBJ2-5; D remains unclear. The clonotype comes from a girl aged 10 to 17 with multiple sclerosis. Source material: blood. CDR3 amino acids: CASSLARRPETQYF. The CDR3, as DNA: TGTGCCAGCAGCTTAGCGCGGCGGCCGGAGACCCAGTACTTC.